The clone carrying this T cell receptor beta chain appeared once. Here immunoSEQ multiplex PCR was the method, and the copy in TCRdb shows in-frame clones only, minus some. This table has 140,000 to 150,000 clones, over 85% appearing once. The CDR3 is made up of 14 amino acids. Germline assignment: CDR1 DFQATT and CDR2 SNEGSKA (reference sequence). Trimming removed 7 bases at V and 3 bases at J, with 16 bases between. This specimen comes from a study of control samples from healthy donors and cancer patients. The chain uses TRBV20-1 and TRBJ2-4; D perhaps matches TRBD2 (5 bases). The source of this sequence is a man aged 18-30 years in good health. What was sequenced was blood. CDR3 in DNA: TGCAGTGTTAATGATAGCGTTGACAAAAACATTCAGTACTTC. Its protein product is CSVNDSVDKNIQYF.